This T cell receptor beta chain stems from a study of CD8 T cells in ankylosing spondylitis. Each CDR3 protein is one row after TCRdb ran MiXCR on the 5' RACE reads. The sample lists 40,000 or so distinct CDR3 sequences; about 2.5% were seen once. Trimming stripped 3 bases from V and 4 bases from J, with 19 bases between. The CDR3 consists of 16 residues. Germline values: CDR1 SGDLS, CDR2 YYNGEE. The sample holds many counts of this clonotype. Sequenced input: blood, either unsorted or a sorted T cell fraction (not recorded which). This rearrangement joins TRBV9 to TRBJ1-1; D is undetermined. The receptor's source is a male donor with ankylosing spondylitis or in good health (not recorded which). The CDR3: CASSALMEGPRTEAFF. The DNA for the CDR3 is TGTGCCAGCAGCGCCCTCATGGAGGGTCCGCGCACTGAAGCTTTCTTT.